This T cell receptor (beta chain) was obtained from a study of cytomegalovirus exposure and HLA in healthy donors. The PCR had 60 Vbeta and 13 Jbeta primers. The table came from immunoSEQ multiplex PCR; TCRdb's copy has only in-frame clones and leaves some out. The data show tens of thousands of clones, about 68% seen once. V lost 4 bases to trimming and J lost 2 bases, with 16 bases between them. CDR3 size: 16 residues. Per germline, CDR1 SGDLS and CDR2 YYNGEE. This clone has a single count. The target antigen is unknown. Findings and caveats of the study: When a later analysis compared HLA-associated TCR beta chains with equally common others, the HLA-associated chains turned out to be more clonally expanded and to have lower generation probabilities. Rarity held for most TCR sequences, but there were some public TCRs that occurred in many donors. TCR beta V- and J-gene trimming was later associated with a missense DCLRE1C variant. The study put some 150 TCR beta chains on its list as cytomegalovirus-associated.

This sequence joins TRBV9 and TRBJ2-1; D remains ambiguous. This TCR came from a human donor in good health. Sequenced input: PBMCs. The CDR3: CASSPLSSRAYNEQFF. The CDR3 DNA is TGTGCCAGCAGCCCCCTCTCTTCCCGGGCCTACAATGAGCAGTTCTTC.